These 3 T cell receptor beta chains originate from one sample sequenced in a study of multiple sclerosis patients with progressive multifocal leukoencephalopathy. The time point was: time of PML onset. Only in-frame clones appear in the TCRdb table, and some are missing; sequencing was by immunoSEQ multiplex PCR. This table holds approximately 27,000 clones, more than 80% found once. The sample was PBMCs, taken from a patient treated with natalizumab. The source of these receptors is a woman aged 25 to 39 with progressive multifocal leukoencephalopathy.

In DNA, the CDR3 is TGTGCCAGCTCCTATGGGGGGACGGCTGGCTACACCTTC. It specifies CASSYGGTAGYTF. This rearrangement joins TRBV7-8 to TRBJ1-2, with TRBD1 as a possible D gene (5 bases). Germline CDR1 is SGHVS and CDR2 is FQNEAQ. Deletions cut 8 bases from V and 7 bases from J, with 17 bases between. The CDR3 is made up of 13 amino acids.

This chain joins TRBV5-1 and TRBJ1-3, with D maybe TRBD1 (5 bases). With 0 bases removed from V and 1 base from J, the gap between germline ends came to 8 bases. The germline CDR1 and CDR2 sequences are SGHRS and YFSETQ. There are 15 residues in the CDR3. For the CDR3, the DNA is TGCGCCAGCAGCTTGGACTCAGGGTCTGGAAACACCATATATTTT. Translated, it gives CASSLDSGSGNTIYF.

J is TRBJ1-3 and V is TRBV7-6, with D maybe TRBD1 (5 bases). The CDR3 totals 14 residues. V lost 4 bases, J lost 4 bases, and 11 bases lay in between. In germline, CDR1 is SGHVS, CDR2 FNYEAQ. Here the CDR3 DNA reads TGTGCCAGCAGCTCAAGGGGTGTAGGAAACACCATATATTTT. Protein: CASSSRGVGNTIYF.